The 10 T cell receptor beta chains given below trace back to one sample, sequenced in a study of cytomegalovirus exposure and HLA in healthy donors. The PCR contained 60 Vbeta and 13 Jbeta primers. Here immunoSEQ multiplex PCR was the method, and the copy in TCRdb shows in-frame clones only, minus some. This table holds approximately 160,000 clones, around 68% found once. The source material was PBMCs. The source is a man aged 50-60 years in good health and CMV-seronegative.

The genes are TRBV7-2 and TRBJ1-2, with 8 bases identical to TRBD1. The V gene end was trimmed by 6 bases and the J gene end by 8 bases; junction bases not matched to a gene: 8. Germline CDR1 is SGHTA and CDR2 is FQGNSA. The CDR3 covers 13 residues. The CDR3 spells CASSLQGEEGYTF. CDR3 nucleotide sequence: TGTGCCAGCAGTTTACAGGGGGAGGAAGGCTACACCTTC. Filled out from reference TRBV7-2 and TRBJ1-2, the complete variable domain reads GAGVSQSPSNKVTEKGKDVELRCDPISGHTALYWYRQSLGQGLEFLIYFQGNSAPDKSGLPSDRFSAERTGGSVSTLTIQRTQQEDSAVYLCASSLQGEEGYTFGSGTRLTVV.

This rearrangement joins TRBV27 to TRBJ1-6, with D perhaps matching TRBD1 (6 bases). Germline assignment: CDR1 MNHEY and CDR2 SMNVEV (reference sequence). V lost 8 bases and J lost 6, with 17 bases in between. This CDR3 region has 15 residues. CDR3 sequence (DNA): TGTGCCAGCGGCTACCTGGACAGCGTTAATTCACCCCTCCACTTT. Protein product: CASGYLDSVNSPLHF.

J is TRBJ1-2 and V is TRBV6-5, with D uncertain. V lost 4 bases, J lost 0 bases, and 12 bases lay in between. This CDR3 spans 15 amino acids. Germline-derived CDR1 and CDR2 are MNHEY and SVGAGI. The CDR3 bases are TGTGCCAGCAGTTGGGCAGAAAAGTCTAACTATGGCTACACCTTC. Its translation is CASSWAEKSNYGYTF.

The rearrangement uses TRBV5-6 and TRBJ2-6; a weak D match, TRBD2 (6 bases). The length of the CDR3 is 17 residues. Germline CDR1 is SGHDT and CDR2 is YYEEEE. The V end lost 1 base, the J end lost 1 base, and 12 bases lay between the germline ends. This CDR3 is CASSLRGYLSGANVLTF. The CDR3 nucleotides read TGTGCCAGCAGCTTGCGGGGGTACCTTTCTGGGGCCAACGTCCTGACTTTC.

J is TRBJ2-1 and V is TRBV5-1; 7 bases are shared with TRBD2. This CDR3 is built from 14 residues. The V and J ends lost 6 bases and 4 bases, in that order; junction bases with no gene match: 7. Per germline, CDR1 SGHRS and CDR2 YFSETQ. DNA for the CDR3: TGCGCCAGCAATATGGCTAGCGGTTACAATGAGCAGTTCTTC. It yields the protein CASNMASGYNEQFF.

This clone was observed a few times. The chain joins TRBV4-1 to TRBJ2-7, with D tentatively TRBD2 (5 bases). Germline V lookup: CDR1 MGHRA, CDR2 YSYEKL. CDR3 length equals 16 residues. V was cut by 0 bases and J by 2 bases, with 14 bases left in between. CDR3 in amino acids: CASSQDLGSSTYEQYF. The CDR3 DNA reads TGCGCCAGCAGCCAAGATCTGGGGAGCTCAACCTACGAGCAGTACTTC.

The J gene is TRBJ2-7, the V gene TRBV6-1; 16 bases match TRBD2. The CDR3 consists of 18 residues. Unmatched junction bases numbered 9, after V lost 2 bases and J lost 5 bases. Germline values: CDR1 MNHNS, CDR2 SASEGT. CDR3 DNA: TGTGCCAGCAGTGAATGGGGGACTAGCGGGGGGGCCGTCGACGAGCAGTACTTC. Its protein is CASSEWGTSGGAVDEQYF.

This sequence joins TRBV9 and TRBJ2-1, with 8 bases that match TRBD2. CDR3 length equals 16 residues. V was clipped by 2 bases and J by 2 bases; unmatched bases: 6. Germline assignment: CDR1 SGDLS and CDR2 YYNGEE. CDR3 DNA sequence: TGTGCCAGCAGCGTTATAAGCGGGGGCGCCTACAATGAGCAGTTCTTC. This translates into CASSVISGGAYNEQFF.

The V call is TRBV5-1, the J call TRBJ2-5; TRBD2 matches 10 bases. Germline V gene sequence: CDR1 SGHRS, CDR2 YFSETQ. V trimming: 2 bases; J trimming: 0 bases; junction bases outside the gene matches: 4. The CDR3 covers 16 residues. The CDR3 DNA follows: TGCGCCAGCAGCTTCGGCAGCGGGGGGGACCAAGAGACCCAGTACTTC. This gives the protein CASSFGSGGDQETQYF.

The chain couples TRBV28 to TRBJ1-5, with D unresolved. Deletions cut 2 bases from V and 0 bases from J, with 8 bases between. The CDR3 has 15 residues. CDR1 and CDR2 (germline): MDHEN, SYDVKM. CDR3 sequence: CASSLPGYSNQPQHF. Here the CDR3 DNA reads TGTGCCAGCAGTTTACCGGGTTATAGCAATCAGCCCCAGCATTTT. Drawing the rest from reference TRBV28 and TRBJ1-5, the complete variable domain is DVKVTQSSRYLVKRTGEKVFLECVQDMDHENMFWYRQDPGLGLRLIYFSYDVKMKEKGDIPEGYSVSREKKERFSLILESASTNQTSMYLCASSLPGYSNQPQHFGDGTRLSIL.